The sequence of this T cell receptor (beta chain) was determined in a study of brain metastases from non-small cell lung cancer. Whole-study results and caveats: Brain metastases had lower T-cell infiltration than primary tumors.

The germline V gene encodes CDR1 MNHNY and CDR2 SVGAGI (reference sequence). The V segment lost 5 bases and the J segment 5 bases; nucleotides outside the gene matches: 4. The CDR3 sequence is 13 residues long. Produced via immunoSEQ multiplex PCR; TCRdb's table is partial and in-frame only. The table shows approximately 7,800 clones, with 85% occurring only once. Of note for this clone: What it recognizes is unknown.

Sequencing was performed on primary lung tumor tissue. The chain combines TRBV6-6 with TRBJ1-1; the match to TRBD1 covers 8 bases. This clonotype was obtained from a donor at least 40 years old with non-small cell lung cancer. The CDR3 loop reads CASSRQGWTEAFF. The CDR3 nucleotides read TGTGCCAGCAGTAGACAGGGGTGGACTGAAGCTTTCTTT.